The entry below gives a single T cell receptor beta chain sequence along with its context. What this receptor recognizes is not known. No qualities accompany the bases; no much larger clone lies one base away. This entry comes from a study of Ad26.COV2.S vaccination and SARS-CoV-2 variants (TCRdb year 2021). For context, the study as a whole: Donors in the vaccine arm were drawn from COV1001, a multicentre, randomized, double-blind, placebo-controlled phase I-IIa trial testing Ad26.COV2.S in healthy adults. Ad26.COV2.S was administered intramuscularly at 5 x 10^10 or 1 x 10^11 viral particles, either as a single shot or as two shots given 56 days apart. TCRbeta repertoire sequencing served as the tool for gauging how specific and how broad the SARS-CoV-2-reactive T cell receptors were following Ad26.COV2.S vaccination. The TCR-sequenced set comprised about 32 samples: around 20 Ad26.COV2.S vaccine recipients, 5 placebo recipients and 8 SARS-CoV-2 convalescent individuals. Participants in the trial were split at random into five groups of five each, receiving low-dose or high-dose Ad26.COV2.S once or twice, or else placebo on both occasions. Investigators remained blinded to trial group allocation during experiments and outcome assessment.

What the study reported, not specific to this receptor: The authors noted that total T cell responses may have been underestimated by the TCR breadth and depth analyses. Non-spike TCR breadth was comparable between vaccine and placebo recipients, consistent with the vaccine containing only spike. After vaccination, substantial breadth of spike-specific CD8+ and CD4+ T cell responses was reported. Compared with placebo recipients, Ad26.COV2.S recipients showed higher spike-specific TCR breadth (P = 0.0014). The study was not powered to compare responses between vaccine doses or regimens.

What this sample's treatment or condition label stands for: about 20 received Ad26.COV2.S at low or high dose, single or two shots; about 5 received placebo; per-sample allocation not given. For vaccine and placebo recipients, the sequenced repertoires came from samples collected on day 63 after the first injection. Between 29 July and 7 August 2020, Cohort 1b enrolled some 25 adults aged 18-55 years at one site in Boston, USA. Ad26.COV2.S consisted of a replication-incompetent adenovirus type 26 vector by which a prefusion-stabilized SARS-CoV-2 spike protein from the original Wuhan strain was expressed. The immunoSEQ Assay was used to sequence TCRbeta CDR3 regions. After extraction, genomic DNA underwent amplification by bias-controlled multiplex PCR, followed by high-throughput sequencing. Concerning the study's data processing: Collapsing and filtering of sequences were performed to quantify the absolute abundance of each unique TCRbeta CDR3 region. T cell fraction was estimated by normalization of TCRbeta template counts to usable DNA, with usable DNA being measured through amplification of reference genes present in all nucleated cells. Repertoire TCRs were annotated as SARS-CoV-2-specific when V gene, CDR3 amino acid sequence and J gene were exactly matched to a known reactive TCR set. MIRA supplied the reference SARS-CoV-2 TCR set, which was filtered for enrichment in COVID-19-positive ImmuneCODE repertoires so that public or cross-reactive TCRs were removed. Based on the MIRA antigens, annotated TCRs were further analysed at the level of specific ORF or position within ORF. Breadth was defined as the number of annotated unique rearrangements divided by the total number of unique productive rearrangements, and depth was defined as the summed frequency of the annotated unique rearrangements. TCR breadth was compared between groups using two-sided Wilcoxon rank-sum tests. The table comes from immuneACCESS by way of TCRdb, which keeps in-frame sequences with V and J called. Part of the clones is missing from these tables; in studies checked, under half for an unresolved V gene and the rest for unknown reasons. V, J and clone size are taken as reported in that table, and D and trimming were inferred from the DNA itself. The sample contains around 450,000 clones, 75% to 95% of them found a single time. The ten largest clones take up about 12% of the sample.

The material was peripheral blood, obtained in a trial of Ad26.COV2.S vaccine versus placebo. The sequence was collected from a person between 18 and 65 years old who received the Ad26.COV2.S COVID-19 vaccine or a placebo.

In nucleotide form, the sequence is TGCAGTGCTAGAGATACGGGTGGCTACACCTTC. Translated, it reads CSARDTGGYTF. The chain couples TRBV20-1 to TRBJ1-2, with the D gene call left open. CDR1 and CDR2 are read off the germline V gene (reference sequence) as DFQATT and SNEGSKA. V lost 0 bases and J lost 7 bases; the stretch between them is 6 bases long. The CDR3 has 11 amino acids, counting the end cysteine and phenylalanine. The CDR3 DNA has 33 bases and is translated from base 1.